These 3 T cell receptor beta chains were sequenced from one sample in a study of blood T cell repertoires in COVID-19. Some clones are missing from TCRdb's copy, which holds only in-frame ones; the method was immunoSEQ multiplex PCR. The sample has about 140,000 clones, around 80% seen once. The sequenced sample consisted of peripheral blood. These receptors originate from a woman of 80 years or more with active or convalescent COVID-19.

The V gene is TRBV6-2 or TRBV6-3, the J gene TRBJ2-7; D gene unclear. The CDR3 covers 15 residues. V shed 6 bases and J shed 3 bases, with 18 bases lying between them. Germline-derived CDR1 and CDR2 are MNHEY and SVGEGT. Here the CDR3 DNA reads TGTGCCAGCAGCCCGAGGATGATAGGTTTCTACGAGCAGTACTTC. It yields the protein CASSPRMIGFYEQYF.

This clone was observed a few times. The chain has TRBV7-2 and TRBJ1-4; 7 bases are a match to TRBD1. The CDR3 has 16 amino acids. Germline V gives CDR1 SGHTA, CDR2 FQGNSA. The junction had 9 bases not matched to a gene; V was cut back by 4 bases and J by 4 bases. CDR3 nucleotide sequence: TGTGCCAGCAGCTCCGATTCGACAGGGATTAATGAAAAACTGTTTTTT. This encodes CASSSDSTGINEKLFF. Supplemented by reference TRBV7-2 and TRBJ1-4, the full variable domain reads GAGVSQSPSNKVTEKGKDVELRCDPISGHTALYWYRQSLGQGLEFLIYFQGNSAPDKSGLPSDRFSAERTGGSVSTLTIQRTQQEDSAVYLCASSSDSTGINEKLFFGSGTQLSVL.

V gene TRBV19 combines with J gene TRBJ2-5, with D perhaps TRBD2 (6 bases). The CDR3 sequence is 15 residues long. Trimming took off 5 bases at V and 2 bases at J, with 15 bases between the two ends. Germline values: CDR1 LNHDA, CDR2 SQIVND (reference sequence). This CDR3 is CASSDPSAGQETQYF. CDR3 nucleotides: TGTGCCAGTAGTGATCCATCGGCGGGGCAAGAGACCCAGTACTTC.